This T cell receptor beta chain was recorded in a study of shared clonotypes between healthy human individuals. V gave up 5 bases and J gave up 5 bases; unmatched junction bases: 9. This CDR3 is 15 amino acids long. Germline-derived CDR1 and CDR2 are MNHNS and SASEGT. Cells designated naive CD8 were CD45RO-negative and were positively selected for CCR7, with terminally differentiated effector memory CD45RA+ cells excluded. Method: immunoSEQ multiplex PCR; TCRdb's copy keeps in-frame clones and lacks some. The data hold some 1,900,000 clones, with approximately 94% observed a single time. The chain uses TRBV6-1 and TRBJ2-1, with TRBD2 matching over 7 bases. This clonotype originated in a man in his late teens or twenties in good health. Source material: naive CD8+ T cells sorted from blood. The chain's CDR3 is CASSPEGGWDNEQFF. The CDR3 region has the DNA TGTGCCAGCAGTCCCGAGGGAGGGTGGGACAATGAGCAGTTCTTC.